The text below deals with one T cell receptor beta chain. Its matching antigen is unknown. The germline gives CDR1 MNHNS, CDR2 SASEGT. The J segment lost 8 bases and the V segment lost 5 bases, leaving 6 bases of the junction unmatched. CDR3 length: 14 amino acids. This record comes from a study of human versus mouse CDR3 diversity and MHC coevolution. Study-level points and caveats: Among all groups, most of the three human donors showed least clonal inequality.

The data were produced by immunoSEQ multiplex PCR, yet TCRdb's version contains in-frame clones alone and is incomplete. The sample carries about 83,000 clones, 85% to 95% recorded once. Naive CD4 T cells, CD45RO-negative and CD62L-positive, were flow-sorted from PBMCs. The receptor's source is a person between 25 and 75 years old in good health. The chain is built from TRBV6-1 and TRBJ1-4; TRBD1 matches at 9 bases. The sample was naive CD4+ T cells from blood. Subset of the sample: CD45RO-negative CD62L-positive naive CD4 T cells. The CDR3 nucleotides read TGTGCCAGCAGTCGGGACAGGGTCGGGGAAAAACTGTTTTTT. Its translation: CASSRDRVGEKLFF.